The clone carrying this TCR beta chain was counted a few times. No antigen is known for it. The record originates from a study of graft-versus-host responses after intestinal transplantation. The wider study: Each of the recipients got a multivisceral, liver-intestinal, or isolated intestinal transplant.

Whole-study results and caveats: Early after transplant, HvG declines were associated with peak levels of circulating GvH clones.

The CDR3 runs to 13 residues. The germline V gene encodes CDR1 MNHEY and CDR2 SVGAGI. The germline V and J ends were trimmed by 8 bases and 0 bases, with 7 bases remaining between them. Sequenced by immunoSEQ multiplex PCR; TCRdb stores in-frame clones only, minus some. Among about 70,000 clones listed, about 90% were seen once. This TCR came from a human donor who received an intestinal transplant. Here the sequenced sample was unstimulated CD8+ T cells sorted from spleen or lymph node cells, taken before intestinal transplant. V and J are TRBV6-5 and TRBJ1-4; D is ambiguous. The CDR3 region is CASRLTTNEKLFF. The CDR3 DNA reads as TGTGCCAGCCGACTGACAACTAATGAAAAACTGTTTTTT.